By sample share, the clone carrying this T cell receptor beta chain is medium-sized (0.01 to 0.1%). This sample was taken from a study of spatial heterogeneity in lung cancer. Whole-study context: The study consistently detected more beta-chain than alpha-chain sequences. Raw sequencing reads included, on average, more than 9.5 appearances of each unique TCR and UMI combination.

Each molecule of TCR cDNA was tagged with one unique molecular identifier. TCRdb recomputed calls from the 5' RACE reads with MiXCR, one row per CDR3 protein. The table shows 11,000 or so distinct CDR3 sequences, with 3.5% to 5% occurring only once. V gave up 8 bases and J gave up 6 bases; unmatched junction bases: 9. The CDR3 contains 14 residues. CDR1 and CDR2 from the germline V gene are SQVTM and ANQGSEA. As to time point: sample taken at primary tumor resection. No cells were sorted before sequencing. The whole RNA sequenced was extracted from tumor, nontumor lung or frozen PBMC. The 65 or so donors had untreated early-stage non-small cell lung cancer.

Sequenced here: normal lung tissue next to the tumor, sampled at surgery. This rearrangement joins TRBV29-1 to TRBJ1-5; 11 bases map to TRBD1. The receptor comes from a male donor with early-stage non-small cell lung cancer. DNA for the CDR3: TGCAGCCCACGAACCGGGACAGGGGGTCAGCCCCAGCATTTT. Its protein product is CSPRTGTGGQPQHF.